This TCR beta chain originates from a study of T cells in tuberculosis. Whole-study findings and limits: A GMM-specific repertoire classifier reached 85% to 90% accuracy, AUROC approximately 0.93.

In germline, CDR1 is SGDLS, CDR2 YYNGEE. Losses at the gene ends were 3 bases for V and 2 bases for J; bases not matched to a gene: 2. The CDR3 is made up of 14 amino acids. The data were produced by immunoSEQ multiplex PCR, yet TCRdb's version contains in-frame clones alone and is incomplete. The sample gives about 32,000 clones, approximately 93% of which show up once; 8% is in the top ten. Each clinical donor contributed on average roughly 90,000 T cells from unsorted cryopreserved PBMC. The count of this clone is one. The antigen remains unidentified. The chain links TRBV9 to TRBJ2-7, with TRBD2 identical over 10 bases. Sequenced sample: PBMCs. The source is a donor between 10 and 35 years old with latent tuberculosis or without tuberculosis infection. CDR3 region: CASSASGSTYEQYF. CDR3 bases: TGTGCCAGCAGCGCTAGCGGGAGTACCTACGAGCAGTACTTC.